This T cell receptor (beta chain) was obtained from a study of cytomegalovirus exposure and HLA in healthy donors. Overall study context: An analysis done earlier identified about 120 million unique TCR beta sequences from approximately 170 million T cells. HLA-typed donors were the source of about 85 million unique TCRs held in an early data release. Study-wide results and caveats: V segments that were indistinguishable, TRBV6-2 and TRBV6-3 among them, were omitted from analysis. In a later analysis, compared with equally common non-associated chains, HLA-associated beta chains were more expanded.

It was with 60 Vbeta and 13 Jbeta primers that the PCR ran. This table comes from immunoSEQ multiplex PCR, and its TCRdb copy is limited to in-frame clones, with some not included. The table includes about 120,000 clones, approximately 81% detected once. V trimming: 2 bases; J trimming: 4 bases; junction bases outside the gene matches: 11. CDR1 MNHNS and CDR2 SASEGT come from the germline V gene. This CDR3 comprises 18 residues. Of note for this clone: Antigen unknown. The final CDR3 position lacks the conserved phenylalanine or tryptophan, pointing to a likely read error.

The TCR was taken from a man aged 25 to 40 in good health and CMV-seropositive. Input material: PBMCs. The V call is TRBV6-1, the J call TRBJ2-7; 13 nucleotides align to TRBD2. CDR3 loop: CASSEMGLGTSGDYEQYL. The CDR3 region has the DNA TGTGCCAGCAGTGAAATGGGGCTTGGGACTAGCGGGGATTACGAGCAGTACCTC.